These 26 T cell receptor beta chains originate from one sample sequenced in a study of shared clonotypes between healthy human individuals. Clones were sequenced by immunoSEQ multiplex PCR, and TCRdb holds only the in-frame ones, with some missing. The data hold around 1,100,000 clones, with 60% to 80% observed a single time. Sequencing used memory CD4+ T cells from PBMCs. The subset was: CD45RA-negative fraction. The receptors stem from a young man in good health. Some clones in this sample may be carry-over from other donors' samples.

Note on this clone: Other DNA sequences in the same sample also yield this CDR3. The chain carries TRBV4-3 and TRBJ2-1, with 9 bases that match TRBD2. Germline CDR1 is LGHNA and CDR2 is YSLEER. The CDR3 contains 17 residues. V was pared by 0 bases and J by 0 bases, with 3 bases of the junction left unmatched. The DNA of the CDR3 is TGCGCCAGCAGCCAAGATGCGGGGGGGCCCTCCTACAATGAGCAGTTCTTC. This codes for CASSQDAGGPSYNEQFF.

The V gene is TRBV5-1, the J gene TRBJ2-2; D is unclear. CDR1 and CDR2 (germline): SGHRS, YFSETQ. CDR3 length equals 13 residues. With 1 base removed from V and 5 bases from J, the gap between germline ends came to 6 bases. The CDR3 DNA follows: TGCGCCAGCAGCTTGATTGGGACCGGGGAGCTGTTTTTT. Amino acid sequence: CASSLIGTGELFF.

This clone was observed a handful of times. V gene TRBV4-3 combines with J gene TRBJ1-4; tentatively, D is TRBD1 (5 bases). V was cut by 1 base and J by 7 bases, with 16 bases left in between. Germline V gene sequence: CDR1 LGHNA, CDR2 YSLEER. The CDR3 length is 16 residues. The CDR3: CASSQVGGTASEKLFF. The CDR3, as DNA: TGCGCCAGCAGCCAAGTTGGGGGGACTGCGAGTGAAAAACTGTTTTTT.

CDR3 coding DNA: TGTGCCAGCTCGTTTGGGAGGCCCTACGAGCAGTACTTC. It yields the protein CASSFGRPYEQYF. The rearrangement joins TRBV6-1 to TRBJ2-7, with D tentatively TRBD2 (6 bases). CDR1 and CDR2 from the germline V gene are MNHNS and SASEGT. CDR3 length: 13 residues. V lost 8 bases and J 2 bases, leaving 13 bases between the germline ends.

This clone came up a few times. The chain employs TRBV4-1 and TRBJ2-2; 8 bases are a match to TRBD2. The CDR3 covers 15 residues. V trimming: 1 base; J trimming: 4 bases; junction bases outside the gene matches: 2. Germline assignment: CDR1 MGHRA and CDR2 YSYEKL. The CDR3: CASSQGLAGTGELFF. The DNA for the CDR3 is TGCGCCAGCAGCCAAGGGCTAGCGGGCACCGGGGAGCTGTTTTTT.

V usage is TRBV7-6 and J usage is TRBJ2-7, with TRBD1 identical over 8 bases. Germline assignment: CDR1 SGHVS and CDR2 FNYEAQ. The CDR3 runs to 15 residues. V was pared by 5 bases and J by 3 bases, with 9 bases of the junction left unmatched. CDR3 loop: CASSLSGTGLYEQYF. In DNA, the CDR3 is TGTGCCAGCAGCCTCTCGGGGACAGGCCTCTACGAGCAGTACTTC.

V and J are TRBV29-1 and TRBJ2-7; D is tentatively TRBD1 or TRBD2 (6 bases each). The CDR3 length is 17 residues. Trimming cost V 5 bases and J 0 bases, with 23 bases left between them. Germline lookup yields CDR1 SQVTM and CDR2 ANQGSEA. CDR3 bases: TGCAGCGTTAGACTTTCGGGGGAGGACAGTTCCTCCTACGAGCAGTACTTC. This codes for CSVRLSGEDSSSYEQYF.

The gene calls are TRBV2 and TRBJ2-5, with 9 bases aligning to TRBD2. V shed 4 bases and J 5 bases; nucleotides not matched to a gene: 8. This CDR3 has 15 residues. CDR1 SNHLY and CDR2 FYNNEI come from the germline V gene. This chain's CDR3 is CASSGGGGRSETQYF. CDR3 DNA: TGTGCCAGCAGTGGCGGGGGGGGAAGGTCTGAGACCCAGTACTTC.

The gene calls are TRBV6-6 and TRBJ1-5; unclear D gene. This CDR3 spans 15 amino acids. CDR1 is MNHNY and CDR2 is SVGAGI in the germline V gene (reference sequence). Trimming took 3 bases from V and 5 from J, leaving 14 bases between them. The CDR3, as DNA: TGTGCCAGCAGTTATCAGTCAGCCCATCATCAGCCCCAGCATTTT. It encodes CASSYQSAHHQPQHF.

This sequence joins TRBV7-9 and TRBJ1-2; D call uncertain. V lost 1 base and J lost 0, with 15 bases in between. This CDR3 is built from 17 residues. Germline CDR1 SEHNR, CDR2 FQNEAQ (reference sequence). The CDR3, as DNA: TGTGCCAGCAGCTTAGGGCTAGGGCTGGAGGCTAACTATGGCTACACCTTC. Amino acids: CASSLGLGLEANYGYTF.

This clone was counted between two and nine times. The rearrangement joins TRBV7-3 to TRBJ2-6; TRBD1 matches 7 bases. The germline V gene encodes CDR1 SGHTA and CDR2 FQGTGA. Trimming cost V 5 bases and J 0 bases; bases outside gene matches: 10. This CDR3 spans 18 amino acids. DNA for the CDR3: TGTGCCAGCAGCCCAACGACAGGGTACCTCTCTGGGGCCAACGTCCTGACTTTC. As protein: CASSPTTGYLSGANVLTF.

The chain has TRBV10-3 and TRBJ2-7, with D unclear. The CDR3 runs to 14 residues. V lost 2 bases, J lost 2 bases, and 10 bases lay in between. CDR1 and CDR2 from the germline V gene are ENHRY and SYGVKD. The CDR3 DNA sequence: TGTGCCATCAGTGAGCGTGGCGGACCCTACGAGCAGTACTTC. Its protein is CAISERGGPYEQYF.

The chain joins TRBV2 to TRBJ2-7; D might be TRBD1 or TRBD2, each matching 5 bases. The V gene's germline CDR1 is SNHLY and CDR2 FYNNEI. Trimming removed 7 bases at V and 12 bases at J, with 22 bases between. The CDR3 loop spans 13 amino acids. For the CDR3, the DNA is TGTGCCAGCAATCCCCAGGGACCGGGGATTACGTACTTC. This sequence encodes CASNPQGPGITYF.

V and J are TRBV15 and TRBJ2-3; 8 bases align to TRBD1. Germline V lookup: CDR1 LNHNV, CDR2 YYDKDF (reference sequence). J gave up 6 bases and V 1 base, and 9 bases lay outside the gene matches. CDR3 length: 16 residues. CDR3 sequence (DNA): TGTGCCACCAGCAGAGGCGTTTCAGGGGGCATCGATACGCAGTATTTT. It codes for CATSRGVSGGIDTQYF.

The chain combines TRBV28 with TRBJ2-7; possibly TRBD1 for D (5 bases). Germline V gene lookup returns CDR1 MDHEN and CDR2 SYDVKM. Trimming left V 6 bases short and J 5 bases short, with 11 bases between. The CDR3 spans 12 residues. The CDR3 loop is CASRGRGDEQYF. In nucleotides, the CDR3 is TGTGCCAGCAGGGGGCGCGGCGACGAGCAGTACTTC.

Remarks on this clone: This sample also contains other DNA sequences that code for the same CDR3. This chain joins TRBV9 and TRBJ2-3; 11 bases fit TRBD2. The ends lost 3 bases at V and 3 bases at J; junction bases unmatched: 3. Germline CDR1 is SGDLS and CDR2 is YYNGEE. The CDR3 is made up of 15 amino acids. Written as DNA, the CDR3 is TGTGCCAGCAGCGCCTCTAGCGGGAGGACAGATACGCAGTATTTT. It specifies CASSASSGRTDTQYF.

The gene calls are TRBV9 and TRBJ2-3; no clear D. This CDR3 is 13 amino acids long. Germline CDR1 and CDR2: SGDLS and YYNGEE. V was cut by 0 bases and J by 5 bases, with 7 bases left in between. The CDR3 here is CASSVEGQDTQYF. Here the CDR3 DNA reads TGTGCCAGCAGCGTAGAAGGGCAAGATACGCAGTATTTT.

The chain joins TRBV19 to TRBJ1-5, with D uncertain. Trimming took off 8 bases at V and 0 bases at J, with 11 bases between the two ends. This CDR3 comprises 14 residues. CDR1 is LNHDA and CDR2 is SQIVND in the germline V gene (reference sequence). CDR3 bases: TGTGCCAGTGGTGGCGGGTATAGCAATCAGCCCCAGCATTTT. Protein product: CASGGGYSNQPQHF.

With regard to this clone: At one of its ends the junction is not consistent with the germline gene, which may arise from a read error. This chain links TRBV5-8 with TRBJ2-1; TRBD1 agrees at 9 bases. This CDR3 region has 14 residues. In germline, CDR1 is SGHTS, CDR2 YDEGEE. This CDR3 is CASRLDRGTNEQFF. The CDR3 nucleotides are TGTGCCAGCAGATTGGACAGGGGTACAAATGAGCAGTTCTTC.

The V and J genes are TRBV5-6 and TRBJ1-5; unclear D gene. CDR1 and CDR2 from the germline V gene are SGHDT and YYEEEE. The length of the CDR3 is 13 residues. V lost 4 bases and J lost 6, with 11 bases in between. For the CDR3, the DNA is TGTGCCAGCAGCACCGGCCCGAGTCAGCCCCAGCATTTT. Translating gives CASSTGPSQPQHF.

This clone was observed a handful of times. V and J are TRBV6-4 and TRBJ2-2, with 11 bases matching TRBD2. This CDR3 spans 15 amino acids. V was pared by 4 bases and J by 4 bases, with 2 bases of the junction left unmatched. CDR1 is MRHNA, CDR2 SNTAGT, per germline. The CDR3 here is CASSVTSGSTGELFF. The CDR3 coding sequence is TGTGCCAGCAGTGTAACTAGCGGGAGCACCGGGGAGCTGTTTTTT.

The V gene is TRBV4-2, the J gene TRBJ2-1; 9 positions agree with TRBD2. There are 15 residues in the CDR3. Trimming cost V 4 bases and J 5 bases; bases outside gene matches: 6. Germline assignment: CDR1 LGHNA and CDR2 YNFKEQ. The CDR3 protein is CASSRVRGRDNEQFF. CDR3 in DNA: TGTGCCAGCAGCCGGGTCCGCGGGAGGGACAATGAGCAGTTCTTC.

This clone was seen a few times. The rearrangement links TRBV7-3 to TRBJ2-6; 9 bases align to TRBD1. After removal of 3 bases from V and 4 bases from J, the junction contained 10 bases not matched to a gene. Germline V lookup: CDR1 SGHTA, CDR2 FQGTGA. CDR3 size: 18 residues. CDR3 nucleotides: TGTGCCAGCAGCTTGGACAGGGGCCCCCTTGGCGGGGCCAACGTCCTGACTTTC. This encodes CASSLDRGPLGGANVLTF.

The chain joins TRBV10-2 to TRBJ2-7; 13 nucleotides line up with TRBD2. The CDR3 runs to 14 residues. J lost 3 bases, V lost 8 bases, and 4 bases had no gene match. Germline CDR1 and CDR2: WSHSY and SAAADI. The chain's CDR3 is CASGGTSGIYEQYF. CDR3 DNA: TGCGCCAGCGGGGGGACTAGCGGGATCTACGAGCAGTACTTC.

In this sample, this clone turned up a few times. V gene TRBV6-1 combines with J gene TRBJ2-2; TRBD2 is a possible D gene (6 bases). V dropped 3 bases and J dropped 4 bases, with 15 bases sitting between them. CDR1 is MNHNS, CDR2 SASEGT, per germline. The CDR3 length is 16 residues. The CDR3 sequence is CASSEVSGVVTGELFF. CDR3 sequence (DNA): TGTGCCAGCAGTGAGGTATCGGGGGTCGTCACCGGGGAGCTGTTTTTT.

Here the CDR3 DNA reads TGTGCCAGCAGCTCAGCGACAGGGGGCGGTTACGAGCAGTACTTC. Translation: CASSSATGGGYEQYF. The chain combines TRBV7-9 with TRBJ2-7; TRBD1 aligns across 10 bases. There are 15 residues in the CDR3. Germline CDR1 reads SEHNR; CDR2 reads FQNEAQ (reference sequence). V trimming: 4 bases; J trimming: 4 bases; junction bases outside the gene matches: 7.